Given below is one TCR beta chain in context. What it recognizes is unknown. The repertoire was sequenced with immunoSEQ multiplex PCR; TCRdb's copy has only in-frame clones and lacks some. The table has tens of thousands of clones, 75% to 90% seen once. With 5 bases removed from V and 3 bases from J, the gap between germline ends came to 17 bases. CDR1 and CDR2 (germline): SGHVS, FQNEAQ. The CDR3 spans 15 residues. The data are from a study of T cell responses to AZD1222 COVID-19 vaccine. Findings of the study overall: Donors in the cohort were predominantly white British and more often female, and clonal diversity was possibly underestimated.

The clonotype comes from an adult in good health. The chain joins TRBV7-8 to TRBJ2-7; TRBD1 might be the D (7 bases). The material sequenced was peripheral blood, taken on day 0 of AZD1222 vaccination. The DNA for the CDR3 is TGTGCCAGCAGCCGTCAGACAGGGACTGGCTACGAGCAGTACTTC. This sequence encodes CASSRQTGTGYEQYF. The full variable domain, rest sourced from reference TRBV7-8 and TRBJ2-7, is GAGVSQSPRYKVAKRGQDVALRCDPISGHVSLFWYQQALGQGPEFLTYFQNEAQLDKSGLPSDRFFAERPEGSVSTLKIQRTQQEDSAVYLCASSRQTGTGYEQYFGPGTRLTVT.